This T cell receptor (beta chain) was identified in a study of T cells in localized non-small cell lung cancer. Sequenced by immunoSEQ multiplex PCR; TCRdb stores in-frame clones only, minus some. The sample lists 72,000 or so clones; 84% were seen once. V was pared by 5 bases and J by 4 bases, with 22 bases between. Germline lookup yields CDR1 SGHDT and CDR2 YYEEEE. This CDR3 is built from 17 residues. This sample comprised peripheral blood, obtained before any cancer treatment. The TCR comes from a female donor older than 55 with stage I lung adenocarcinoma. J is TRBJ1-5 and V is TRBV5-6; possibly TRBD1 for D (6 bases). CDR3 sequence reads: CASSLAGGISDNQPQHF. The CDR3 nucleotides read TGTGCCAGCAGTCTGGCCGGGGGCATTTCAGATAATCAGCCCCAGCATTTT.